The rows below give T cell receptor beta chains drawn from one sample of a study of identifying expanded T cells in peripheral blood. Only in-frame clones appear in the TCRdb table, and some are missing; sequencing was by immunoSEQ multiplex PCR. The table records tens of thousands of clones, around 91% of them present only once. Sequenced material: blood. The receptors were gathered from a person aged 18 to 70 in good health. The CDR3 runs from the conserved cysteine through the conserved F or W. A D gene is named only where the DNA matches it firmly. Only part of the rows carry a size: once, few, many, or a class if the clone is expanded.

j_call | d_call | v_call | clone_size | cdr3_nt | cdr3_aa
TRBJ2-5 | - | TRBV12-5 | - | TGTGCTAGTGGTTCGACGGTCCAAGAGACCCAGTACTTC | CASGSTVQETQYF
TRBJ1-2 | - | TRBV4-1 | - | TGCGCCAGCAGCCCACCTGGGACGGCCTATGGCTACACCTTC | CASSPPGTAYGYTF
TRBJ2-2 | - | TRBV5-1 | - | TGCGCCAGCAGCTTGGAGCACGGCGCGAACACCGGGGAGCTGTTTTTT | CASSLEHGANTGELFF
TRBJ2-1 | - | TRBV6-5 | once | TGTGCCAGCAGTTACGAGCGGCCCTACAATGAGCAGTTCTTC | CASSYERPYNEQFF
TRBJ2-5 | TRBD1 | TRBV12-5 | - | TGTGCTAGTGGGCTCGGACAGGGAGAGACCCAGTACTTC | CASGLGQGETQYF
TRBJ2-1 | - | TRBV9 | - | TGTGCCAGCAGCGTAGCTACGGGACGGTTCAATGAGCAGTTCTTC | CASSVATGRFNEQFF
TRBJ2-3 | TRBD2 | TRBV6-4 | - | TGTGCCAGCAGGGAACTAGCGGGACGGGCAGATACGCAGTATTTT | CASRELAGRADTQYF
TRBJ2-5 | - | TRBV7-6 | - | TGTGCCAGCAGCCCAGGGCCAGACTACGGGACCCAGTACTTC | CASSPGPDYGTQYF
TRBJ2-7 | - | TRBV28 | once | TGTGCCAGCAGTTTAGGGGGACCATACGAGCAGTACTTC | CASSLGGPYEQYF
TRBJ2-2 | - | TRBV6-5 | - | TGTGCCAGCAGTTACTTGTCCCGTCCCGGGGAGCTGTTTTTT | CASSYLSRPGELFF
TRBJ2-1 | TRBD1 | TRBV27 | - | TGTGCCAGCAGTTCTCGAGAGGACAGGAGCTCCTACAATGAGCAGTTCTTC | CASSSREDRSSYNEQFF
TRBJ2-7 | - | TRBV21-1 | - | TGTGCCAGCAGCAACCACGGGACTAGCGGGGGGAAACTCTCCTACGAGCAGTACTTC | CASSNHGTSGGKLSYEQYF
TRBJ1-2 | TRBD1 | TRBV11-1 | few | TGTGCCAGCAGGAGGAGGGACAGCGATACCTCCTACACCTTC | CASRRRDSDTSYTF
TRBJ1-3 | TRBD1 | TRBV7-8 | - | TGTGCCAGCAGCTCTGACAGGGCTGGAAACACCATATATTTT | CASSSDRAGNTIYF
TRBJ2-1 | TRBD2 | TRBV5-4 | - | TGTGCCAGCAGCGATGGCAGCCGGGTGGGGACTATGCAGTTCTTC | CASSDGSRVGTMQFF
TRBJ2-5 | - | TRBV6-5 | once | TGTGCCAGCAGCCCAAACCCGTACCAAGAGACCCAGTACTTC | CASSPNPYQETQYF
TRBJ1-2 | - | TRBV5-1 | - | TGCGCCAGCAGCTTGGTGGGGAACTATGGCTACACCTTC | CASSLVGNYGYTF
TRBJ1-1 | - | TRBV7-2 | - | TGTGCCAGCAGCTTAGTCTCTGGCACTGAAGCTTTCTTT | CASSLVSGTEAFF
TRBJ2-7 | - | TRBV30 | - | TGTGCCTGGAGTGTGGGCAGAGGTAACGAGCAGTACTTC | CAWSVGRGNEQYF